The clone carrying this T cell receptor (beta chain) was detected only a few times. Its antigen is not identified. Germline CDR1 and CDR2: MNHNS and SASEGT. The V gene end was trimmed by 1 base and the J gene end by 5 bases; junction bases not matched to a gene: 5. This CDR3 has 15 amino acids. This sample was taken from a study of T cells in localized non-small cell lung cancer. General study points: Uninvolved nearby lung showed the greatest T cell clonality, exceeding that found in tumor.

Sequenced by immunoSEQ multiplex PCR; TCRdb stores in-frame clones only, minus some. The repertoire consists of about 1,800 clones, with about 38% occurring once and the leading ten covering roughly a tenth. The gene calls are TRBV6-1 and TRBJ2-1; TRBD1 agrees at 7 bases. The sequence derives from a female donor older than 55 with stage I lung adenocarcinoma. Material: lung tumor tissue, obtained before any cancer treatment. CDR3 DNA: TGTGCCAGCAGTGAAGTTGGGACAGCCAACAATGAGCAGTTCTTC. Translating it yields CASSEVGTANNEQFF.